A single sample is the source of the 30 T cell receptor beta chains below, sequenced in a study of blood T cell repertoires in COVID-19. The data were produced by immunoSEQ multiplex PCR, yet TCRdb's version contains in-frame clones alone and is incomplete. The sample gives 95,000 to 100,000 clones, 75% to 85% of which show up once; around a sixth is in the top ten. Material for sequencing was peripheral blood. The source is a woman of 80 years or more with active or convalescent COVID-19.

The sample holds one count of this clone. CDR3 DNA sequence: TGTGCCAGTAGCCCGAGGAATGAGCAGTTCTTC. Translated, it gives CASSPRNEQFF. The chain is built from TRBV19 and TRBJ2-1; D call uncertain. There are 11 residues in the CDR3. The germline gives CDR1 LNHDA, CDR2 SQIVND (reference sequence). V lost 6 bases and J lost 7, with 7 bases in between.

Here the CDR3 DNA reads TGTGCCAGCACAGAAACGGGAGCCCAGAACAATGAGCAGTTCTTC. Its translation: CASTETGAQNNEQFF. V is TRBV7-3 and J is TRBJ2-1, with a possible D match to TRBD2 (6 bases). V lost 7 bases and J 5 bases, leaving 18 bases between the germline ends. The germline V gene has CDR1 SGHTA and CDR2 FQGTGA. This CDR3 comprises 15 residues.

The V and J genes are TRBV20-1 and TRBJ2-3, with 8 bases that match TRBD2. Germline-derived CDR1 and CDR2 are DFQATT and SNEGSKA (reference sequence). Trimming removed 3 bases from V and 5 bases from J; junction bases left unmatched: 10. The CDR3 spans 15 residues. CDR3 DNA sequence: TGCAGTGCTAGTCAGGCCCCGGGACTAGAAGATACGCAGTATTTT. Amino acids: CSASQAPGLEDTQYF.

This clone has just one count. The J gene is TRBJ2-1, the V gene TRBV4-1, with D maybe TRBD1 (6 bases). With 3 bases removed from V and 14 bases from J, the gap between germline ends came to 20 bases. This CDR3 is built from 14 residues. Germline CDR1 MGHRA, CDR2 YSYEKL. CDR3: CASSQVTGRGQEFF. The CDR3 nucleotides read TGCGCCAGCAGCCAGGTGACAGGCAGGGGTCAGGAGTTCTTC.

This chain's CDR3 is CASSPGVAERGEQFF. Written as DNA, the CDR3 is TGTGCCAGCAGCCCCGGGGTGGCTGAGCGGGGTGAGCAGTTCTTC. The chain combines TRBV7-7 with TRBJ2-1, with 7 bases aligning to TRBD2. The germline V gene has CDR1 SSHAT and CDR2 FNYEAQ (reference sequence). CDR3 length equals 15 residues. J gave up 9 bases and V 5 bases, and 13 bases lay outside the gene matches.

This clone was observed a handful of times. The rearrangement links TRBV5-1 to TRBJ2-1; maybe TRBD2 (5 bases). V lost 4 bases and J 2 bases, leaving 16 bases between the germline ends. The CDR3 contains 16 residues. Germline CDR1 is SGHRS and CDR2 is YFSETQ. As DNA, the CDR3 is TGCGCCAGCAGCCCGGACTCGGGTGGGGCCTACAATGAGCAGTTCTTC. Translating it yields CASSPDSGGAYNEQFF.

Of note for this clone: Distinct nucleotide sequences in the sample also encode this CDR3. The rearrangement joins TRBV20-1 to TRBJ1-1; a weak D match, TRBD1 (5 bases). This CDR3 contains 11 residues. The germline V gene has CDR1 DFQATT and CDR2 SNEGSKA (reference sequence). Trimming left V 5 bases short and J 5 bases short, with 9 bases between. The CDR3 region is CSAQGGTEAFF. The DNA of the CDR3 is TGCAGTGCTCAGGGAGGGACTGAAGCTTTCTTT.

As for this clone: Compared with germline, one end of the junction differs, possibly owing to a read error. This sample also contains other DNA sequences that code for the same CDR3. The V call is TRBV19, the J call TRBJ1-2, with TRBD1 matching over 7 bases. This CDR3 comprises 12 residues. Germline CDR1 and CDR2: LNHDA and SQIVND (reference sequence). CDR3 in DNA: TGTGCCGCCGGGACAGCTCCTTGGGGCTATACCTTC. It codes for CAAGTAPWGYTF.

V is TRBV12-3 or TRBV12-4 and J is TRBJ1-6; D remains unclear. The CDR3 contains 12 residues. V was clipped by 6 bases and J by 7 bases, with 7 bases between them. The CDR3 loop is CASRPRNSPLHF. The CDR3 nucleotides are TGTGCCAGCAGGCCCAGGAATTCACCCCTCCACTTT.

V gene TRBV5-1 combines with J gene TRBJ1-1; 7 nucleotides agree with TRBD1. Trimming cost V 0 bases and J 4 bases; bases outside gene matches: 9. Germline V gene data show CDR1 as SGHRS and CDR2 as YFSETQ. The length of the CDR3 is 16 residues. The CDR3 sequence: CASSLVEGAGPTEAFF. The DNA of the CDR3 is TGCGCCAGCAGCTTGGTCGAGGGGGCCGGACCCACTGAAGCTTTCTTT.

The J gene is TRBJ2-3, the V gene TRBV7-3; 10 nucleotides match TRBD2. The CDR3 has 17 residues. J was trimmed by 2 bases and V by 5 bases; bases with no gene match: 10. Germline V lookup: CDR1 SGHTA, CDR2 FQGTGA. Written as DNA, the CDR3 is TGTGCCAGCAGCAAGGGCTTACTAGCGGGGTCCACAGATACGCAGTATTTT. Protein sequence: CASSKGLLAGSTDTQYF.

This sequence joins TRBV6-5 and TRBJ2-7; 7 bases match TRBD1. V was clipped by 8 bases and J by 4 bases; unmatched bases: 8. The V gene's germline CDR1 is MNHEY and CDR2 SVGAGI. The CDR3 extends over 13 amino acids. The CDR3 bases are TGTGCCAGCCAGACAGGGATCGGTTACGAGCAGTACTTC. This sequence encodes CASQTGIGYEQYF.

This clone has more than one count but fewer than ten. The V call is TRBV19, the J call TRBJ2-1; 9 bases map to TRBD2. This CDR3 spans 14 amino acids. V shed 7 bases and J 3 bases; nucleotides not matched to a gene: 4. Germline V gives CDR1 LNHDA, CDR2 SQIVND (reference sequence). The CDR3 nucleotides read TGTGCCAGTAAGACTAGCGGTAGCTACAATGAGCAGTTCTTC. Amino acid sequence: CASKTSGSYNEQFF.

The CDR3 nucleotides read TGTGCCAGTAGTGCTTCCGGGACACCGGTTGGGTCCACTGAAGCTTTCTTT. The encoded protein is CASSASGTPVGSTEAFF. V is TRBV19 and J is TRBJ1-1; perhaps TRBD1 as D (6 bases). Trimming shortened V by 5 bases and J by 4 bases, and 23 bases separated the two germline ends. Germline CDR1 reads LNHDA; CDR2 reads SQIVND (reference sequence). This CDR3 contains 17 residues.

This rearrangement joins TRBV6-5 to TRBJ2-5; D is perhaps TRBD1 (5 bases). The germline V gene has CDR1 MNHEY and CDR2 SVGAGI. V lost 3 bases and J lost 1, with 9 bases in between. This CDR3 contains 14 residues. The DNA of the CDR3 is TGTGCCAGCAGTTATAGGGGCCCCCAAGAGACCCAGTACTTC. Residues: CASSYRGPQETQYF.

This clone was counted once. The V and J genes are TRBV6-2 or TRBV6-3 and TRBJ1-5; a weak D match, TRBD1 (5 bases). CDR3 length: 15 amino acids. Germline V gene lookup returns CDR1 MNHEY and CDR2 SVGEGT. Trimming took 2 bases from V and 7 from J, leaving 15 bases between them. The CDR3: CASSYLAGLDQPQHF. As DNA, the CDR3 is TGTGCCAGCAGTTACCTTGCAGGGCTCGACCAGCCCCAGCATTTT.

The chain is built from TRBV7-9 and TRBJ2-3; D possibly corresponds to TRBD2 (5 bases). The CDR3 is made up of 12 amino acids. Germline CDR1 reads SEHNR; CDR2 reads FQNEAQ (reference sequence). V lost 6 bases, J lost 2 bases, and 6 bases lay in between. CDR3 nucleotides: TGTGCCAGCAGGGGAGACACAGATACGCAGTATTTT. This gives the protein CASRGDTDTQYF.

The gene calls are TRBV5-1 and TRBJ1-1; 11 bases agree with TRBD1. The trim removed 4 bases at V and 4 bases at J, leaving 12 bases unmatched. The germline V gene encodes CDR1 SGHRS and CDR2 YFSETQ. The CDR3 has 17 amino acids. This CDR3 is CASSPPGTGGVSTEAFF. In nucleotides, the CDR3 is TGCGCCAGCAGCCCCCCCGGGACAGGGGGTGTAAGCACTGAAGCTTTCTTT.

This chain links TRBV27 with TRBJ2-3; 11 bases map to TRBD2. This CDR3 spans 16 amino acids. Germline loops: CDR1 MNHEY, CDR2 SMNVEV (reference sequence). V gave up 3 bases and J gave up 0 bases; unmatched junction bases: 2. The CDR3 bases are TGTGCCAGCAGTTTCACTAGCGGGGGCAGCACAGATACGCAGTATTTT. This sequence encodes CASSFTSGGSTDTQYF.

The chain combines TRBV5-1 with TRBJ2-2; 7 bases line up with TRBD1. J lost 1 base, V lost 6 bases, and 3 bases had no gene match. The CDR3 sequence is 14 residues long. Germline loops: CDR1 SGHRS, CDR2 YFSETQ. The CDR3 is CASNAGGNTGELFF. DNA for the CDR3: TGCGCCAGCAACGCAGGGGGGAACACCGGGGAGCTGTTTTTT.

The rearrangement uses TRBV12-3 or TRBV12-4 and TRBJ2-1, with 7 bases matching TRBD2. CDR3 length: 13 residues. J was trimmed by 10 bases and V by 7 bases; bases with no gene match: 10. This chain's CDR3 is CASIGGPGGEQFF. The CDR3 DNA is TGTGCCAGCATAGGAGGGCCCGGGGGGGAGCAGTTCTTC.

About this clone: A junction boundary mismatches the germline segment, possibly from a read error. The rearrangement joins TRBV7-2 to TRBJ1-1, with D maybe TRBD1 (6 bases). The CDR3 is made up of 16 amino acids. The V gene's germline CDR1 is SGHTA and CDR2 FQGNSA. CDR3 loop: CASSLMTGLTNAEAFF. In DNA, the CDR3 is TGTGCCAGCAGCTTAATGACAGGACTCACGAACGCTGAAGCTTTCTTT.

The chain has TRBV5-4 and TRBJ2-1; D perhaps matches TRBD1 (5 bases). Germline CDR1 and CDR2: SGHNT and YYREEE (reference sequence). The CDR3 sequence is 15 residues long. Trimming took off 0 bases at V and 0 bases at J, with 7 bases between the two ends. The CDR3 is CASSLDRSSYNEQFF. CDR3 in DNA: TGTGCCAGCAGCTTGGACAGGAGCTCCTACAATGAGCAGTTCTTC. The whole variable domain, filled in from reference TRBV5-4 and TRBJ2-1, reads ETGVTQSPTHLIKTRGQQVTLRCSSQSGHNTVSWYQQALGQGPQFIFQYYREEENGRGNFPPRFSGLQFPNYSSELNVNALELDDSALYLCASSLDRSSYNEQFFGPGTRLTVL.

The chain has TRBV11-3 and TRBJ2-1; TRBD2 matches 8 bases. V was pared by 1 base and J by 9 bases, with 5 bases of the junction left unmatched. This CDR3 has 14 residues. Germline V gives CDR1 SGHNT, CDR2 YENEEA. The CDR3 coding sequence is TGTGCCAGCAGCTTAGGGTTAAGCGGGAGTGAGCAGTTCTTC. This encodes CASSLGLSGSEQFF.

V usage is TRBV4-3 and J usage is TRBJ1-3, with D perhaps TRBD1 (5 bases). CDR1 is LGHNA, CDR2 YSLEER, per germline. CDR3 size: 16 residues. V was pared by 0 bases and J by 2 bases, with 11 bases between. CDR3 sequence reads: CASSQESGGAGNTIYF. The CDR3 DNA sequence: TGCGCCAGCAGCCAAGAGTCCGGGGGGGCTGGAAACACCATATATTTT.

The CDR3 reads CASSPQGFTGELFF. CDR3 nucleotide sequence: TGTGCCAGCAGTCCACAGGGCTTCACCGGGGAGCTGTTTTTT. The chain links TRBV6-6 to TRBJ2-2, with D possibly matching TRBD1 (6 bases). Germline V gene lookup returns CDR1 MNHNY and CDR2 SVGAGI (reference sequence). V shed 5 bases and J shed 4 bases, with 11 bases lying between them. CDR3 length: 14 residues.

The chain uses TRBV4-1 and TRBJ2-3; TRBD2 matches 7 bases. This CDR3 has 16 amino acids. Looked up from germline, CDR1 is MGHRA and CDR2 is YSYEKL. The V gene end was trimmed by 4 bases and the J gene end by 4 bases; junction bases not matched to a gene: 11. CDR3: CASSPRIGAGADTQYF. The CDR3 nucleotides are TGCGCCAGCAGCCCTCGGATAGGGGCGGGGGCAGATACGCAGTATTTT.

This rearrangement joins TRBV28 to TRBJ1-1; D gene uncertain. V lost 3 bases, J lost 0 bases, and 11 bases lay in between. CDR1 is MDHEN, CDR2 SYDVKM, per germline. The CDR3 totals 15 residues. CDR3 sequence: CASSLSGIMNTEAFF. DNA of the CDR3: TGTGCCAGCAGTTTGTCCGGGATCATGAACACTGAAGCTTTCTTT.

In nucleotides, the CDR3 is TGTGCCAGCGGAGGACAGGGGGGAAGAGTCACCGGGGAGCTGTTTTTT. This codes for CASGGQGGRVTGELFF. The chain recombines TRBV2 with TRBJ2-2, with 10 nucleotides matching TRBD1. Germline trimming cut 8 bases from V and 4 bases from J; bases unmatched to any gene: 10. Germline V lookup: CDR1 SNHLY, CDR2 FYNNEI. This CDR3 contains 16 residues. The full variable domain, completed using reference TRBV2 and TRBJ2-2, is EPEVTQTPSHQVTQMGQEVILRCVPISNHLYFYWYRQILGQKVEFLVSFYNNEISEKSEIFDDQFSVERPDGSNFTLKIRSTKLEDSAMYFCASGGQGGRVTGELFFGEGSRLTVL.

This clone was detected only a few times. The junction and the germline gene differ at one end; a read error may be behind it. The CDR3 DNA sequence: TGTGCCAGCAGCTTGGCGGAGGGGTACACTGAAGCTTTCTTT. Translation gives CASSLAEGYTEAFF. The genes are TRBV5-1 and TRBJ1-1, with D tentatively TRBD1 (5 bases). The CDR3 runs 14 residues. From germline, CDR1 is SGHRS and CDR2 YFSETQ.